The 27 T cell receptor beta chains presented below share a single source sample, sequenced in a study of regulatory dendritic cells for organ transplantation. TCRdb's table, derived via immunoSEQ multiplex PCR, lists solely in-frame clones and lacks some. The sample yields about 12,000 clones, roughly three quarters seen once. CFSE-labeled sorted T cells met regulatory or mature dendritic cells for over 4 days. Their antigen targets remain unknown. Source material: naive CD8+ T cells from blood cultured with regulatory dendritic cells. The sample's subset: CD45RA+ naive T cells. The source is a human donor in good health.

The chain combines TRBV7-9 with TRBJ1-5; D remains unclear. Between the trimmed V and J ends, which lost 5 bases and 4 bases, there was a span of 9 bases. This CDR3 has 13 amino acids. Germline V gene sequence: CDR1 SEHNR, CDR2 FQNEAQ (reference sequence). CDR3 bases: TGTGCCAGCAGCACGTACAGAAATCAGCCCCAGCATTTT. Protein: CASSTYRNQPQHF.

The chain couples TRBV6-5 to TRBJ2-3; 9 nucleotides match TRBD1. The CDR3 consists of 14 residues. The germline V gene has CDR1 MNHEY and CDR2 SVGAGI. V trimming: 6 bases; J trimming: 5 bases; junction bases outside the gene matches: 6. CDR3 DNA: TGTGCCAGCAGGTGGACAGGGGACGGAGATACGCAGTATTTT. As protein: CASRWTGDGDTQYF.

The rearrangement links TRBV4-2 to TRBJ1-4; D may be TRBD1 (6 bases). The CDR3 is made up of 15 amino acids. With 0 bases removed from V and 4 bases from J, the gap between germline ends came to 9 bases. Germline V gives CDR1 LGHNA, CDR2 YNFKEQ. The CDR3 sequence is CASSQDWTVNEKLFF. CDR3 nucleotide sequence: TGTGCCAGCAGCCAAGATTGGACAGTTAATGAAAAACTGTTTTTT.

The CDR3 nucleotides read TGCGCCAGCAGCCCGGAACCGGGACAGGGCTCCTACGAGCAGTACTTC. Translation: CASSPEPGQGSYEQYF. This chain uses TRBV4-1 with TRBJ2-7, with 9 bases lining up with TRBD1. From germline, CDR1 is MGHRA and CDR2 YSYEKL. Trimming at V came to 4 bases and at J to 0 bases, leaving 7 bases not matched to a gene. The CDR3 length is 16 residues.

V and J are TRBV29-1 and TRBJ1-2; D perhaps matches TRBD1 (6 bases). Germline V gives CDR1 SQVTM, CDR2 ANQGSEA. The CDR3 covers 13 residues. The V and J ends lost 4 bases and 5 bases respectively, with 14 bases between them. The CDR3, as DNA: TGCAGCGTTGCTGGGGGCAATAGGTATGGCTACACCTTC. This gives the protein CSVAGGNRYGYTF.

V is TRBV5-4 and J is TRBJ1-4; TRBD1 is a possible D gene (6 bases). The V gene lost 0 bases and the J gene lost 12 bases, with 15 bases spanning the gap. CDR1 and CDR2 from the germline V gene are SGHNT and YYREEE (reference sequence). CDR3 length: 14 residues. CDR3 amino acids: CASSLGRGAGELFF. CDR3 nucleotides: TGTGCCAGCAGCTTGGGCCGGGGGGCTGGGGAACTGTTTTTT.

In this sample, this clone turned up once. DNA for the CDR3: TGTGCCAGCAGCTCAGGCACAGATACGCAGTATTTT. Amino acid sequence: CASSSGTDTQYF. The chain couples TRBV7-9 to TRBJ2-3; D is undetermined. Trimming took 4 bases from V and 1 from J, leaving 3 bases between them. Germline-derived CDR1 and CDR2 are SEHNR and FQNEAQ (reference sequence). CDR3 length equals 12 residues.

This clone was seen only a few times. V is TRBV4-1 and J is TRBJ2-2, with 8 bases matching TRBD2. V gave up 8 bases and J gave up 6 bases; unmatched junction bases: 5. Germline V gene sequence: CDR1 MGHRA, CDR2 YSYEKL. This CDR3 contains 13 residues. The CDR3 nucleotides are TGCGCCAGCCTTCGGGGGGGGTCCGGGGAGCTGTTTTTT. Its protein product is CASLRGGSGELFF.

The chain couples TRBV2 to TRBJ2-7; D is undetermined. This CDR3 has 12 amino acids. The germline gives CDR1 SNHLY, CDR2 FYNNEI. Trimming stripped 3 bases from V and 2 bases from J, with 5 bases between. Here the CDR3 reads CASSDRTYEQYF. CDR3 sequence (DNA): TGTGCCAGCAGTGATAGAACCTACGAGCAGTACTTC. Combining the CDR3 with reference TRBV2 and TRBJ2-7 gives the whole variable domain EPEVTQTPSHQVTQMGQEVILRCVPISNHLYFYWYRQILGQKVEFLVSFYNNEISEKSEIFDDQFSVERPDGSNFTLKIRSTKLEDSAMYFCASSDRTYEQYFGPGTRLTVT.

This chain joins TRBV9 and TRBJ2-1, with 11 bases aligning to TRBD2. The CDR3 loop spans 15 amino acids. Germline loops: CDR1 SGDLS, CDR2 YYNGEE. J lost 7 bases, V lost 4 bases, and 7 bases had no gene match. The CDR3 DNA sequence: TGTGCCAGCAGCTATAGCGGGGGGGCCGGGAATGAGCAGTTCTTC. It specifies CASSYSGGAGNEQFF.

The chain has TRBV5-5 and TRBJ2-5; 9 bases fit TRBD2. Germline-derived CDR1 and CDR2 are SGHKS and YYEKEE (reference sequence). Trimming at V came to 4 bases and at J to 7 bases, leaving 8 bases not matched to a gene. The CDR3 is 14 amino acids. CDR3 bases: TGTGCCAGCAGCCTGGGGGCGGGAGGGGGGACCCAGTACTTC. Protein sequence: CASSLGAGGGTQYF.

The chain combines TRBV7-9 with TRBJ2-7; 7 bases are a match to TRBD2. The CDR3 consists of 16 residues. J lost 3 bases, V lost 5 bases, and 13 bases had no gene match. The V gene's germline CDR1 is SEHNR and CDR2 FQNEAQ (reference sequence). The CDR3: CASSPEGVRGIYEQYF. The CDR3 DNA reads as TGTGCCAGCAGCCCGGAAGGGGTGCGGGGGATCTACGAGCAGTACTTC.

The rearrangement joins TRBV9 to TRBJ1-1; the D is unclear. The CDR3 is 15 residues long. The V end lost 4 bases, the J end lost 2 bases, and 15 bases lay between the germline ends. CDR1 and CDR2 from the germline V gene are SGDLS and YYNGEE. CDR3 nucleotides: TGTGCCAGCAGCCCCGGGAGTAGAGCAAACACTGAAGCTTTCTTT. This codes for CASSPGSRANTEAFF. Based on the CDR3 plus reference TRBV9 and TRBJ1-1, the full variable domain is DSGVTQTPKHLITATGQRVTLRCSPRSGDLSVYWYQQSLDQGLQFLIQYYNGEERAKGNILERFSAQQFPDLHSELNLSSLELGDSALYFCASSPGSRANTEAFFGQGTRLTVV.

This chain uses TRBV19 with TRBJ2-7; 8 nucleotides line up with TRBD1. This CDR3 has 14 residues. Losses at the gene ends were 3 bases for V and 2 bases for J; bases not matched to a gene: 3. CDR1 is LNHDA and CDR2 is SQIVND in the germline V gene (reference sequence). In DNA form, the CDR3 reads TGTGCCAGTAGTATGGGGGGACAGGCCTACGAGCAGTACTTC. Its protein is CASSMGGQAYEQYF.

This clone has only one observation. This sequence joins TRBV2 and TRBJ2-3; tentative D call: TRBD1 (5 bases). V was clipped by 4 bases and J by 0 bases, with 11 bases between them. This CDR3 has 15 residues. Per germline, CDR1 SNHLY and CDR2 FYNNEI. The CDR3 DNA is TGTGCCAGCAGTGGGGGCTACTCTAGCACAGATACGCAGTATTTT. Translating gives CASSGGYSSTDTQYF. Full variable domain (missing parts from reference TRBV2 and TRBJ2-3): EPEVTQTPSHQVTQMGQEVILRCVPISNHLYFYWYRQILGQKVEFLVSFYNNEISEKSEIFDDQFSVERPDGSNFTLKIRSTKLEDSAMYFCASSGGYSSTDTQYFGPGTRLTVL.

The V and J genes are TRBV7-9 and TRBJ1-4; 9 bases match TRBD1. J gave up 7 bases and V 5 bases, and 8 bases lay outside the gene matches. The CDR3 runs to 15 residues. Germline V gene lookup returns CDR1 SEHNR and CDR2 FQNEAQ (reference sequence). The DNA of the CDR3 is TGTGCCAGCAGCCCAGTGACAGGGGGTGGTGAAAAACTGTTTTTT. Translation gives CASSPVTGGGEKLFF.

The gene calls are TRBV2 and TRBJ2-3; D is perhaps TRBD1 (6 bases). Germline V CDR1 and CDR2: SNHLY, FYNNEI. V was clipped by 8 bases and J by 4 bases, with 13 bases between them. The CDR3 sequence is 13 residues long. The CDR3 loop reads CASQGAGADTQYF. In DNA, the CDR3 is TGTGCCAGCCAAGGGGCAGGGGCAGATACGCAGTATTTT.

This clone was picked up one time. This rearrangement joins TRBV21-1 to TRBJ2-4; the tabulated D call, TRBD1, remains unverified against the DNA. TRBV21-1 is a recognized pseudogene. The CDR3 is 11 residues long. The CDR3 DNA follows: TGTACAGGGGAGGCCAAAAACATTCAGTACTTC. Translating it yields CTGEAKNIQYF.

The chain recombines TRBV7-3 with TRBJ2-1, with 12 bases that match TRBD2. There are 16 residues in the CDR3. V was pared by 3 bases and J by 3 bases, with 3 bases of the junction left unmatched. The germline V gene has CDR1 SGHTA and CDR2 FQGTGA. The CDR3 bases are TGTGCCAGCAGCTTCGAGGGACTAGCGGGCTACAATGAGCAGTTCTTC. Translating gives CASSFEGLAGYNEQFF. The variable domain in full, with the rest retrieved from reference TRBV7-3 and TRBJ2-1, is GAGVSQTPSNKVTEKGKYVELRCDPISGHTALYWYRQSLGQGPEFLIYFQGTGAADDSGLPNDRFFAVRPEGSVSTLKIQRTERGDSAVYLCASSFEGLAGYNEQFFGPGTRLTVL.

This clone was observed a few times. The chain is built from TRBV6-5 and TRBJ2-7, with D hard to call. The CDR3 contains 13 residues. V lost 0 bases and J 7 bases, leaving 10 bases between the germline ends. Germline V gene lookup returns CDR1 MNHEY and CDR2 SVGAGI. This CDR3 reads CASSYSILSEQYF. DNA of the CDR3: TGTGCCAGCAGTTACTCGATACTTTCGGAGCAGTACTTC.

This chain connects TRBV4-2 to TRBJ2-3; 13 positions match TRBD2. The CDR3 covers 16 residues. The germline V gene encodes CDR1 LGHNA and CDR2 YNFKEQ. V was clipped by 5 bases and J by 6 bases; unmatched bases: 8. The CDR3, as DNA: TGTGCCAGCAGCTTACGACTAGCGGGGGGTTTTGATACGCAGTATTTT. Encoded protein: CASSLRLAGGFDTQYF.

V gene TRBV9 combines with J gene TRBJ2-3, with 9 bases identical to TRBD2. The ends lost 4 bases at V and 4 bases at J; junction bases unmatched: 10. Germline CDR1 SGDLS, CDR2 YYNGEE. The CDR3 runs to 16 residues. CDR3 nucleotides: TGTGCCAGCAGCTCCTGGAGCGGGGGGACGTCAGATACGCAGTATTTT. It specifies CASSSWSGGTSDTQYF.

The V call is TRBV5-4, the J call TRBJ2-2, with TRBD1 as a possible D gene (6 bases). Trimming removed 2 bases from V and 4 bases from J, with 15 bases in between. The CDR3 loop spans 16 amino acids. CDR1 and CDR2 (germline): SGHNT, YYREEE (reference sequence). CDR3 nucleotide sequence: TGTGCCAGCAGCTTTTCCGGCAGGGGTGGCACCGGGGAGCTGTTTTTT. It yields the protein CASSFSGRGGTGELFF.

The V call is TRBV5-4, the J call TRBJ2-7; tentatively, D is TRBD2 (5 bases). Trimming took off 3 bases at V and 6 bases at J, with 19 bases between the two ends. Germline CDR1 and CDR2: SGHNT and YYREEE (reference sequence). The CDR3 is 15 amino acids. The DNA for the CDR3 is TGTGCCAGCAGCTCCGCCGGGCAAGAACGGGGCGAGCAGTACTTC. Translated, it gives CASSSAGQERGEQYF.

The gene calls are TRBV25-1 and TRBJ2-2; D gene ambiguous. CDR3 length: 16 residues. Germline V gene lookup returns CDR1 MGHDK and CDR2 SYGVNS. The germline V and J ends were trimmed by 1 base and 8 bases, with 17 bases remaining between them. DNA for the CDR3: TGTGCCAGCAGTGAATTCAAAGTACCCTTGGCTGGGGAGCTGTTTTTT. Translation gives CASSEFKVPLAGELFF.

The V and J genes are TRBV4-3 and TRBJ2-7; TRBD2 aligns across 12 bases. V shed 1 base, J shed 1 base, and the junction held 5 bases outside the gene matches. The V gene's germline CDR1 is LGHNA and CDR2 YSLEER. This CDR3 is 17 amino acids long. This chain's CDR3 is CASSQVTSGGISYEQYF. DNA of the CDR3: TGCGCCAGCAGCCAAGTCACTAGCGGGGGGATTTCCTACGAGCAGTACTTC.

This clone showed up just a few times. The chain carries TRBV19 and TRBJ2-7; possible D gene TRBD1, 6 bases. The V and J ends lost 4 bases and 5 bases respectively, with 12 bases between them. Germline values: CDR1 LNHDA, CDR2 SQIVND (reference sequence). CDR3 length: 13 residues. This CDR3 reads CASSTQGVNEQYF. The CDR3 nucleotides read TGTGCCAGTAGTACACAGGGTGTCAACGAGCAGTACTTC.